This TCR beta chain was sequenced for a study of technical replicates of blood from a few donors. Only in-frame clones appear in the TCRdb table, and some are missing; sequencing was by immunoSEQ multiplex PCR. The top ten hold roughly 0.15% of the sample, which has tens of thousands of clones, 98% seen once. Germline values: CDR1 SGHTA, CDR2 FQGTGA. The junction had 12 bases not matched to a gene; V was cut back by 6 bases and J by 10 bases. The CDR3 runs to 14 residues. The chain couples TRBV7-3 to TRBJ2-3; TRBD2 agrees at 8 bases. The specimen sequenced was T cells isolated from PBMCs. This TCR derives from a human donor in good health. CDR3 nucleotides: TGTGCCAGCAGGCGCGGGGGGCCTGAGAAGGCGCAGTATTTT. Translation gives CASRRGGPEKAQYF. The complete variable domain, with remaining parts taken from reference TRBV7-3 and TRBJ2-3, reads GAGVSQTPSNKVTEKGKYVELRCDPISGHTALYWYRQSLGQGPEFLIYFQGTGAADDSGLPNDRFFAVRPEGSVSTLKIQRTERGDSAVYLCASRRGGPEKAQYFGPGTRLTVL.